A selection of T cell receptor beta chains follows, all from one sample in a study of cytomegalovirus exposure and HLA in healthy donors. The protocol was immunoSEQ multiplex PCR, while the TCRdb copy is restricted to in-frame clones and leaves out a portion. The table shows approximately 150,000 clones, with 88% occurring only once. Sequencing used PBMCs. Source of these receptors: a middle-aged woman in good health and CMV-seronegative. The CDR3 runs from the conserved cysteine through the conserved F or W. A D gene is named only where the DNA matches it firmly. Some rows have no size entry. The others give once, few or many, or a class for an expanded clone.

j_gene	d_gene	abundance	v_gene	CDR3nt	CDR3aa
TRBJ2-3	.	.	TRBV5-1	TGCGCCAGCAGGGGAGCGGCCGTAAGCACAGATACGCAGTATTTT	CASRGAAVSTDTQYF
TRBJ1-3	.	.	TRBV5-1	TGCGCCAGCAGCCCCAAGACAGGACATTCTCTCTCTGGAAACACCATATATTTT	CASSPKTGHSLSGNTIYF
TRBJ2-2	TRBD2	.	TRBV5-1	TGCGCCAGCAGCCCTCTCCCACCTCTAGCGGGAGCGAACACCGGGGAGCTGTTTTTT	CASSPLPPLAGANTGELFF
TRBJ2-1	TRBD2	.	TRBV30	TGTGCCTGGGGACTAGACCCGGGCCAGTACAATGAGCAGTTCTTC	CAWGLDPGQYNEQFF
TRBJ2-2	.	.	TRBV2	TGTGCCAGGCGTTTCACCGGGGAGCTGTTTTTT	CARRFTGELFF
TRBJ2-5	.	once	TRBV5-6	TGTGCCAGCAGCCAAAGACAGCCCCGAGAGACCCAGTACTTC	CASSQRQPRETQYF
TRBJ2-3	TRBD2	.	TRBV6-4	TGTGCCAGCAGCGCTAGCGGGAGGAGAGATACGCAGTATTTT	CASSASGRRDTQYF
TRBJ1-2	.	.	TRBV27	TGTGCCAGCAGTCCAAGGACTGAAAACTATGGCTACACCTTC	CASSPRTENYGYTF
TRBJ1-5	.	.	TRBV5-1	TGCGCCAGCAGCCCTCAGGGGCCCAATCAGCCCCAGCATTTT	CASSPQGPNQPQHF
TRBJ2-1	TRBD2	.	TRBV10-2	TGCGCCAGCAGGGACGGGAGGGCCGCAAATGAGCAGTTCTTC	CASRDGRAANEQFF
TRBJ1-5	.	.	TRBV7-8	TGTGCCAGCAGCTTATCTCCATTCAGGGGAAGCAATCAGCCCCAGCATTTT	CASSLSPFRGSNQPQHF
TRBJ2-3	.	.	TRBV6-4	TGTGCCAGCAGTGACGGGACTAGCACAGATACGCAGTATTTT	CASSDGTSTDTQYF
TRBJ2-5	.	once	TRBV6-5	TGTGCCAGCATCGAAAGGGGTGAGGAGACCCAGTACTTC	CASIERGEETQYF
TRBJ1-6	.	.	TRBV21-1	TGTGCCAGCAGCAAAGATCGGACAGGAAATTCACCCCTCCACTTT	CASSKDRTGNSPLHF
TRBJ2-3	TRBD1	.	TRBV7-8	TGTGCCAGCAGTTCCCCTCCGGGACAGGGGATTGATACGCAGTATTTT	CASSSPPGQGIDTQYF
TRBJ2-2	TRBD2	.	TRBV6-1	TGTGCCAGCCGGGGGGTAGGGTACGGCGGGGAGCTGTTTTTT	CASRGVGYGGELFF
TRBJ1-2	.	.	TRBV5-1	TGCGCCAGCAGCTTACGGGGTGACTATGGCTACACCTTC	CASSLRGDYGYTF
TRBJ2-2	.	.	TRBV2	TGTGCCAGCAGATTAGTCGACGGGGAGCTGTTTTTT	CASRLVDGELFF
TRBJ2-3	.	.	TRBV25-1	TGTGCCAGCAGTCGGGGGGCGGGGGCACATACGCAGTATTTT	CASSRGAGAHTQYF
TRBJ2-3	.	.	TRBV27	TGTGCCAGCAGTACGACTCCAACAATCACAGATACGCAGTATTTT	CASSTTPTITDTQYF
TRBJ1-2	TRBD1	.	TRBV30	TGTGCCTGGAGTGTACAGGGGCTCGGGGGCGGCTACACCTTC	CAWSVQGLGGGYTF
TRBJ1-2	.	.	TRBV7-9	TGTGCCAGCAGCTCAGGGGACTATGGCTACACCTTC	CASSSGDYGYTF
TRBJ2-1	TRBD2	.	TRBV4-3	TGCGCCAGCAGCCAAGATAGCGGGAGTTTCTACAATGAGCAGTTCTTC	CASSQDSGSFYNEQFF
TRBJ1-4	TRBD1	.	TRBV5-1	TGCGCCAGCAGCTTGCGGGGACAGGGGGGGGTTGAAAAACTGTTTTTT	CASSLRGQGGVEKLFF
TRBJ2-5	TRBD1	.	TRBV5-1	TGCGCCAGCAGCTTACAGGGGGCGGAGACCCAGTACTTC	CASSLQGAETQYF
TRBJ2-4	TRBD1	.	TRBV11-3	TGTGCCAGCAGCTTAGATCTAAACAGGGGAAAAAACATTCAGTACTTC	CASSLDLNRGKNIQYF
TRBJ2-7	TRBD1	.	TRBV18	TGTGCCAGCTCATCCGGGACAGGGAATGAGCAGTACTTC	CASSSGTGNEQYF
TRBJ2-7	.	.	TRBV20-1	TGCAGTGCGCACAACTCCTACGAGCAGTACTTC	CSAHNSYEQYF
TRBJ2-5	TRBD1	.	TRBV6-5	TGTGCCAGCAGTTACGCCAGGGGGTTGGAGACCCAGTACTTC	CASSYARGLETQYF
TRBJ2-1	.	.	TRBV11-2	TGTGCCAGCAGCCTGGACCAGGGGGGCAATGAGCAGTTCTTC	CASSLDQGGNEQFF
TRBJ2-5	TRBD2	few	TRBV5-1	TGCGCCAGCAGCTTGATGAGCGGGGTTGCGGAGACCCAGTACTTC	CASSLMSGVAETQYF
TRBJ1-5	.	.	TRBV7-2	TGTGCCAGCAGCTTATCGGGGGTTCGGCCCCAGCATTTT	CASSLSGVRPQHF
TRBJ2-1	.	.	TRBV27	TGTGCCAGCAGTTTATCCCTCTGGCTGGAGAGAGATGAGCAGTTCTTC	CASSLSLWLERDEQFF
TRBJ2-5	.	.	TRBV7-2	TGTGCCAGCAGCTGGGGGGTAGGAGAGACCCAGTACTTC	CASSWGVGETQYF
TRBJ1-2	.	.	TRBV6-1	TGTGCCAGCAGTGATCGTGGCAGGGGTGGCTACACCTTC	CASSDRGRGGYTF
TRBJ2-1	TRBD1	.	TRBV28	TGTGCCAGCAGTTTTGGTCGGGTATTAGGGGGCGATGAGCAGTTCTTC	CASSFGRVLGGDEQFF
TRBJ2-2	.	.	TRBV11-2	TGTGCCAGCAGCCGCCTAGAAAACGGGGAGCTGTTTTTT	CASSRLENGELFF
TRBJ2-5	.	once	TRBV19	TGTGCCAGTAGTGAGGGCACGAAGAGCAGCAGGTACTTC	CASSEGTKSSRYF
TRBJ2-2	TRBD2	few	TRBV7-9	TGTGCCAGCAGCGTCAGCGGGGCGAACACCGGGGAGCTGTTTTTT	CASSVSGANTGELFF
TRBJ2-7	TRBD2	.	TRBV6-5	TGTGCCAGCAGTTTACAGCGGGGGCCCTACGAGCAGTACTTC	CASSLQRGPYEQYF
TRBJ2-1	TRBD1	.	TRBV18	TGTGCCAGCTCGACAGGACAGGGGTTTAACAATGAGCAGTTCTTC	CASSTGQGFNNEQFF
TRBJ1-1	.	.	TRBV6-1	TGTGCCAGCACCCGGGGGGGGTCGGGAAACACTGAAGCTTTCTTT	CASTRGGSGNTEAFF